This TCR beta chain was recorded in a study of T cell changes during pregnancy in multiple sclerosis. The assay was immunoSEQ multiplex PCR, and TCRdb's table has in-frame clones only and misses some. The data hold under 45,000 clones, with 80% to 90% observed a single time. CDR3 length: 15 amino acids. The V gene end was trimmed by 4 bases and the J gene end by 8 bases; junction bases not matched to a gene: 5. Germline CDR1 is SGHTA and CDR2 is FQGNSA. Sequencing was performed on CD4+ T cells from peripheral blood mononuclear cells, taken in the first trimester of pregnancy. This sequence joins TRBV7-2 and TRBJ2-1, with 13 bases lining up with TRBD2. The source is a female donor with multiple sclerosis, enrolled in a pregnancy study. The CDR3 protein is CASSSRLAGGHEQFF. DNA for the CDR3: TGTGCCAGCAGCTCCCGACTAGCGGGAGGCCATGAGCAGTTCTTC.